A selection of T cell receptor beta chains follows, all from one sample in a study of cytomegalovirus exposure and HLA in healthy donors. The repertoire was sequenced with immunoSEQ multiplex PCR; TCRdb's copy has only in-frame clones and lacks some. This repertoire includes 150,000 to 250,000 clones. The sequencing sample was made of PBMCs. These receptors originate from a boy aged 10-17 years in good health and CMV-seronegative. CDR3s include the opening cysteine and the closing phenylalanine or tryptophan. Each record gives: V gene, J gene, D gene, CDR3 DNA, CDR3 protein. D genes are given only for firm matches.

v_gene: TRBV7-8
j_gene: TRBJ1-2
d_gene: TRBD1
CDR3nt: TGTGCCAGCAGCTTTAAGGCCGGGACAGGGGGAGGTGGCTACACCTTC
CDR3aa: CASSFKAGTGGGGYTF

v_gene: TRBV27
j_gene: TRBJ2-3
d_gene: .
CDR3nt: TGTGCCAGCAGTCACCACCCCCTTAGGGACAGTCTTGGGAGGGATACGCAGTATTTT
CDR3aa: CASSHHPLRDSLGRDTQYF

v_gene: TRBV11-2
j_gene: TRBJ1-1
d_gene: .
CDR3nt: TGTGCCAGCAGCTTAGTGGGGGACTTTTCCTCCAGCACTGAAGCTTTCTTT
CDR3aa: CASSLVGDFSSSTEAFF

v_gene: TRBV20-1
j_gene: TRBJ2-7
d_gene: .
CDR3nt: TGCAGTGCTAAAGGGAGCTACGAGCAGTACTTC
CDR3aa: CSAKGSYEQYF

v_gene: TRBV29-1
j_gene: TRBJ1-5
d_gene: .
CDR3nt: TGCAGCGTTGGCGACACCCGTTATCAGCCCCAGCATTTT
CDR3aa: CSVGDTRYQPQHF

v_gene: TRBV7-2
j_gene: TRBJ1-4
d_gene: TRBD1
CDR3nt: TGTGCCAGCAGGGGACAGCCTAATGAAAAACTGTTTTTT
CDR3aa: CASRGQPNEKLFF

v_gene: TRBV28
j_gene: TRBJ1-5
d_gene: .
CDR3nt: TGTGCCAGCACCAGGAGTCTGGGGGGTCAGCCCCAGCATTTT
CDR3aa: CASTRSLGGQPQHF

v_gene: TRBV7-3
j_gene: TRBJ1-1
d_gene: .
CDR3nt: TGTGCCAGCAGTCCCGCGGGTCAGAACACTGAAGCTTTCTTT
CDR3aa: CASSPAGQNTEAFF

v_gene: TRBV4-3
j_gene: TRBJ2-7
d_gene: TRBD2
CDR3nt: TGCGCCAGCAGCCAAGAGTTGGGACTAGCCTCCGTAGAAACCTACGAGCAGTACTTC
CDR3aa: CASSQELGLASVETYEQYF

v_gene: TRBV29-1
j_gene: TRBJ2-1
d_gene: TRBD2
CDR3nt: TGCAGCGTTGGAGCGGGGGGTCTTTCCTACAATGAGCAGTTCTTC
CDR3aa: CSVGAGGLSYNEQFF

v_gene: TRBV27
j_gene: TRBJ1-2
d_gene: .
CDR3nt: TGTGCCAGCAAGGTCACGGCGGGTTATGGCTACACCTTC
CDR3aa: CASKVTAGYGYTF

v_gene: TRBV4-1
j_gene: TRBJ2-3
d_gene: .
CDR3nt: TGCGCCAGCAGCCTACTCCCCGGGGAAGATACGCAGTATTTT
CDR3aa: CASSLLPGEDTQYF

v_gene: TRBV28
j_gene: TRBJ1-4
d_gene: .
CDR3nt: TGTGCCAGCAGTTTCTTCCTGTCTAAGAATGAAAAACTGTTTTTT
CDR3aa: CASSFFLSKNEKLFF

v_gene: TRBV5-4
j_gene: TRBJ2-7
d_gene: TRBD1
CDR3nt: TGTGCCAGCAGCTTGGGGACAGGCAACTACGAGCAGTACTTC
CDR3aa: CASSLGTGNYEQYF

v_gene: TRBV7-9
j_gene: TRBJ1-3
d_gene: .
CDR3nt: TGTGCCAGCAGCTTAGATGCGGGGCCGAAGGCTGGAAACACCATATATTTT
CDR3aa: CASSLDAGPKAGNTIYF

v_gene: TRBV4-2
j_gene: TRBJ2-1
d_gene: TRBD2
CDR3nt: TGTGCCAGCAGCCTCACCTCGGGGGGGTCCTACAATGAGCAGTTCTTC
CDR3aa: CASSLTSGGSYNEQFF

v_gene: TRBV4-1
j_gene: TRBJ2-7
d_gene: .
CDR3nt: TGCGCCAGCACCCTACGCCAGGGGGGATCCGACGAGCAGTACTTC
CDR3aa: CASTLRQGGSDEQYF

v_gene: TRBV6-6
j_gene: TRBJ1-1
d_gene: .
CDR3nt: TGTGCCAGCAGTTACTCCCAGGGGTGGAACACTGAAGCTTTCTTT
CDR3aa: CASSYSQGWNTEAFF

v_gene: TRBV5-4
j_gene: TRBJ2-5
d_gene: TRBD2
CDR3nt: TGTGCCAGCACCCCTGTGATTGCGGGGGGGGCAGTGGAGACCCAGTACTTC
CDR3aa: CASTPVIAGGAVETQYF

v_gene: TRBV4-3
j_gene: TRBJ2-1
d_gene: .
CDR3nt: TGCGCCAGCAGCCAAGCCCGTCCGGGAAGCTCCTACAATGAGCAGTTCTTC
CDR3aa: CASSQARPGSSYNEQFF

v_gene: TRBV9
j_gene: TRBJ1-6
d_gene: .
CDR3nt: TGTGCCAGCAGCGTACAGGGTAATTCACCCCTCCACTTT
CDR3aa: CASSVQGNSPLHF

v_gene: TRBV4-1
j_gene: TRBJ1-6
d_gene: TRBD1
CDR3nt: TGCGCCAGCAGCCAAGGGGGGGACAGCTCTTCGGCCCTCCACTTT
CDR3aa: CASSQGGDSSSALHF

v_gene: TRBV5-1
j_gene: TRBJ2-5
d_gene: .
CDR3nt: TGCGCCAGCAGAGAAACCGGCAGGGGCTTTTCGGAGACCCAGTACTTC
CDR3aa: CASRETGRGFSETQYF

v_gene: TRBV6-5
j_gene: TRBJ2-7
d_gene: .
CDR3nt: TGTGCCAGCAGTTATACCGGCGAGCAGTACTTC
CDR3aa: CASSYTGEQYF

v_gene: TRBV7-8
j_gene: TRBJ1-4
d_gene: TRBD1
CDR3nt: TGTGCCAGCACGGAGCAAGGGACAGGGGAAGAAAAACTGTTTTTT
CDR3aa: CASTEQGTGEEKLFF

v_gene: TRBV5-4
j_gene: TRBJ1-2
d_gene: .
CDR3nt: TGTGCCAGCAGCTTTTTGGGAGGGAACGGCTACACCTTC
CDR3aa: CASSFLGGNGYTF

v_gene: TRBV6-4
j_gene: TRBJ1-2
d_gene: .
CDR3nt: TGTGCCAGCAGTGACTCTGAGGGCGCGAATGGCTACACCTTC
CDR3aa: CASSDSEGANGYTF

v_gene: TRBV5-1
j_gene: TRBJ2-1
d_gene: .
CDR3nt: TGCGCCAGCGGACCGGGGGACCTCTCCTACAATGAGCAGTTCTTC
CDR3aa: CASGPGDLSYNEQFF

v_gene: TRBV5-1
j_gene: TRBJ2-5
d_gene: .
CDR3nt: TGCGCCAGCAGCTCAAGGGAGCAAGAGACCCAGTACTTC
CDR3aa: CASSSREQETQYF

v_gene: TRBV5-4
j_gene: TRBJ2-3
d_gene: TRBD1
CDR3nt: TGTGCCAGCAGCTTAAACAGGGGAGATACGCAGTATTTT
CDR3aa: CASSLNRGDTQYF

v_gene: TRBV30
j_gene: TRBJ1-4
d_gene: .
CDR3nt: TGTGCCTGGGGGGCCGGACGGAATGAAAAACTGTTTTTT
CDR3aa: CAWGAGRNEKLFF

v_gene: TRBV30
j_gene: TRBJ2-7
d_gene: .
CDR3nt: TGTGCCTGGAGTGTCGAGTTTGGGGGCGGCGAGCAGTACTTC
CDR3aa: CAWSVEFGGGEQYF

v_gene: TRBV28
j_gene: TRBJ2-7
d_gene: TRBD2
CDR3nt: TGTGCCAGCACCTCACGGACTAGCGGAGTCTACGAGCAGTACTTC
CDR3aa: CASTSRTSGVYEQYF

v_gene: TRBV18
j_gene: TRBJ1-6
d_gene: .
CDR3nt: TGTGCCAGCTCGACTGACAGTATTTACCTTAATAATTCACCCCTCCACTTT
CDR3aa: CASSTDSIYLNNSPLHF

v_gene: TRBV7-6
j_gene: TRBJ1-1
d_gene: .
CDR3nt: TGTGCCAGCAGCTTAGCGGGCACGAACACTGAAGCTTTCTTT
CDR3aa: CASSLAGTNTEAFF

v_gene: TRBV5-1
j_gene: TRBJ1-6
d_gene: .
CDR3nt: TGCGCCAGCAGCCCCCCGGGAGGATCGACTCACTATAATTCACCCCTCCACTTT
CDR3aa: CASSPPGGSTHYNSPLHF

v_gene: TRBV5-1
j_gene: TRBJ1-2
d_gene: .
CDR3nt: TGCACCAGCAGCCCTGGACAAGGTACGCAATATGGCTACACCTTC
CDR3aa: CTSSPGQGTQYGYTF

v_gene: TRBV28
j_gene: TRBJ1-2
d_gene: .
CDR3nt: TGTGCCAGCAGTTTAGTTGGAGGCGGATGGAAAAAGAGCTATGGCTACACCTTC
CDR3aa: CASSLVGGGWKKSYGYTF

v_gene: TRBV2
j_gene: TRBJ1-6
d_gene: .
CDR3nt: TGTGCCAGCACCAACCAGGGGACGTGGTATAATTCACCCCTCCACTTT
CDR3aa: CASTNQGTWYNSPLHF

v_gene: TRBV30
j_gene: TRBJ1-2
d_gene: .
CDR3nt: TGTGCCTGGAGGGGCGGCGGGGGCAAGTACTATGGCTACACCTTC
CDR3aa: CAWRGGGGKYYGYTF

v_gene: TRBV9
j_gene: TRBJ2-1
d_gene: TRBD1
CDR3nt: TGTGCCAGCAGCCTAACAGGGGGCAATGAGCAGTTCTTC
CDR3aa: CASSLTGGNEQFF

v_gene: TRBV30
j_gene: TRBJ2-5
d_gene: TRBD2
CDR3nt: TGTGCCTGGAGGGGCGCTGGGGGAGGGTCCAGAGAGACCCAGTACTTC
CDR3aa: CAWRGAGGGSRETQYF

v_gene: TRBV5-4
j_gene: TRBJ2-2
d_gene: .
CDR3nt: TGTGCCAGCAGCCGCGGGACAGAGAATACCGGGGAGCTGTTTTTT
CDR3aa: CASSRGTENTGELFF

v_gene: TRBV2
j_gene: TRBJ1-4
d_gene: .
CDR3nt: TGTGCCAGCAGTGAAATCGGTGAAAAACTGTTTTTT
CDR3aa: CASSEIGEKLFF

v_gene: TRBV28
j_gene: TRBJ2-7
d_gene: .
CDR3nt: TGTGCCAGCAGTTTAGCGGGGCCCTCCTACGAGCAGTACTTC
CDR3aa: CASSLAGPSYEQYF

v_gene: TRBV28
j_gene: TRBJ1-1
d_gene: .
CDR3nt: TGTGCCAGCATCGGGGGGGCAGTTGACACTGAAGCTTTCTTT
CDR3aa: CASIGGAVDTEAFF

v_gene: TRBV30
j_gene: TRBJ1-1
d_gene: TRBD1
CDR3nt: TGTGCCTGGAGTGCGGGGGACAGGGGGCTCACTGAAGCTTTCTTT
CDR3aa: CAWSAGDRGLTEAFF

v_gene: TRBV11-2
j_gene: TRBJ2-3
d_gene: TRBD2
CDR3nt: TGTGCCAGCAGCTTAGGGACTAGCGGGGGCACAGATACGCAGTATTTT
CDR3aa: CASSLGTSGGTDTQYF

v_gene: TRBV7-6
j_gene: TRBJ2-7
d_gene: .
CDR3nt: TGTGCCAGCAGCCACCGGGGGGCAGGCGGGGACGAGCAGTACTTC
CDR3aa: CASSHRGAGGDEQYF

v_gene: TRBV27
j_gene: TRBJ1-5
d_gene: TRBD1
CDR3nt: TGTGCCAGCAGTTCACGACAGGGAAGCCGGAATCAGCCCCAGCATTTT
CDR3aa: CASSSRQGSRNQPQHF

v_gene: TRBV7-3
j_gene: TRBJ2-3
d_gene: TRBD2
CDR3nt: TGTGCCAGCAGCTTAGCCCCCGCTAGCGGGGGGTTAGGTACAGATACGCAGTATTTT
CDR3aa: CASSLAPASGGLGTDTQYF

v_gene: TRBV7-6
j_gene: TRBJ2-7
d_gene: TRBD1
CDR3nt: TGTGCCAGCAGCCCATTAGGGACAGCGAGCTCCTACGAGCAGTACTTC
CDR3aa: CASSPLGTASSYEQYF

v_gene: TRBV5-1
j_gene: TRBJ2-1
d_gene: TRBD2
CDR3nt: TGCGCCAGCAGTTGGGGACTAGCGGGGGAGTATGAGCAGTTCTTC
CDR3aa: CASSWGLAGEYEQFF